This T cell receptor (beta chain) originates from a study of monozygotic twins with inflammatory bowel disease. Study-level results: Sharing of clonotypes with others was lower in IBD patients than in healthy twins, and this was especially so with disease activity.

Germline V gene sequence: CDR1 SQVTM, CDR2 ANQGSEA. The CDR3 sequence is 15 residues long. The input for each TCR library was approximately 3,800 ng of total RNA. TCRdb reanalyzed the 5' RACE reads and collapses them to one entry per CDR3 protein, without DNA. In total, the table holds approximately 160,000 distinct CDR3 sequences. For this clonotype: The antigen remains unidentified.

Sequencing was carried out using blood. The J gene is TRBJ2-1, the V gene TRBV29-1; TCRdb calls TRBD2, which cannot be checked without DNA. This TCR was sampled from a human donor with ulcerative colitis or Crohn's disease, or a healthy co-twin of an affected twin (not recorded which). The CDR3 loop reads CSVPDRDLDNNEQFF.